This T cell receptor (beta chain) was obtained from a study of shared clonotypes between healthy human individuals. For the study at large: A few men and a couple of women, aged 18 to 49, were donors.

Trimming shortened V by 3 bases and J by 6 bases, and 11 bases separated the two germline ends. Germline-derived CDR1 and CDR2 are SGHDN and FVKESK. This CDR3 has 14 amino acids. TCRdb keeps only in-frame clones here, not all; method: immunoSEQ multiplex PCR. The sample has approximately 2.5 million clones, approximately 92% seen once; the top ten hold roughly 0.14%. About this clone itself: Its antigen remains unknown.

General study findings and limits: Represented genetic and exposure-history diversity was restricted by having few donors.

This chain connects TRBV14 to TRBJ2-2; no clear D gene. Sequencing was carried out using naive CD4+ T cells sorted from blood. Specified subset: CD45RA+ positively selected. The TCR originated in a man aged 18 to 29 in good health. CDR3 sequence: CASSHSGYAGELFF. The CDR3 DNA reads TGTGCCAGCAGCCACTCCGGGTATGCCGGGGAGCTGTTTTTT.